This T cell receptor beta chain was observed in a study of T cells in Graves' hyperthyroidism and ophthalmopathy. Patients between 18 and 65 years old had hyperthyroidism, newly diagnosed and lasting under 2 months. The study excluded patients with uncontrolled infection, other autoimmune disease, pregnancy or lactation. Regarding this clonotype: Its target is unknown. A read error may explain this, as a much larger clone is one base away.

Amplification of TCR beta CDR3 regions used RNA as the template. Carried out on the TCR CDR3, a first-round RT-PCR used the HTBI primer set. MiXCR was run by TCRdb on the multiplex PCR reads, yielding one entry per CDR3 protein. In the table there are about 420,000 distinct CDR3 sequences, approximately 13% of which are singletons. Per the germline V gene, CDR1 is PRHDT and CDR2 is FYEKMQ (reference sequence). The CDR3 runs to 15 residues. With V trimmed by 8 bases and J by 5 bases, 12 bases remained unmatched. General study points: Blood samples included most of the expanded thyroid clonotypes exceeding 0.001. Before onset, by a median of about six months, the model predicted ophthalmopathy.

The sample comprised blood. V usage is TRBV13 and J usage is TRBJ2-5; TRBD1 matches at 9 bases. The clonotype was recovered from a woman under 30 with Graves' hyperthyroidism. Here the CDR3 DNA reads TGTGCCAGCGGCTACCGGGACAGGGACGGGGAGACCCAGTACTTC. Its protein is CASGYRDRDGETQYF.